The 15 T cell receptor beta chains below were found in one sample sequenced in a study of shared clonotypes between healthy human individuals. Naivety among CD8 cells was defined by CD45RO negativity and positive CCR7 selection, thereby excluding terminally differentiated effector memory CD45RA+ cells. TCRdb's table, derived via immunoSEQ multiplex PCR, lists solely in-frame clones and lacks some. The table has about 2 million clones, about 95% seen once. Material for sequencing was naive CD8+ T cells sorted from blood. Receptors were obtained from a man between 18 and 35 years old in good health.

The chain's CDR3 is CASSQAVRGRGDEQFF. The CDR3 bases are TGCGCCAGCAGCCAAGCAGTCCGCGGGAGGGGTGATGAGCAGTTCTTC. V is TRBV4-3 and J is TRBJ2-1; 9 positions match TRBD2. The CDR3 runs to 16 residues. Germline V gene sequence: CDR1 LGHNA, CDR2 YSLEER. V lost 1 base, J lost 8 bases, and 9 bases stayed unmatched.

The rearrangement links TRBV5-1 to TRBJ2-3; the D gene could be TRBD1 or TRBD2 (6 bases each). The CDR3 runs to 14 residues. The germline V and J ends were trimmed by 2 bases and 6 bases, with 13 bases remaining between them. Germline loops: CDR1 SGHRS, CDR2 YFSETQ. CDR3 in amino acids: CASSFLSGADTQYF. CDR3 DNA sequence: TGCGCCAGCAGCTTCTTGTCGGGGGCGGATACGCAGTATTTT.

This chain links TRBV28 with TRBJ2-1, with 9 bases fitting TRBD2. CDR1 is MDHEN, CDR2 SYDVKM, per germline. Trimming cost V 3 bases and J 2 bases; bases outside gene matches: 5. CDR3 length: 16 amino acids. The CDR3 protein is CASSFTAGGAYNEQFF. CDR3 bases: TGTGCCAGCAGTTTTACGGCGGGAGGGGCCTACAATGAGCAGTTCTTC.

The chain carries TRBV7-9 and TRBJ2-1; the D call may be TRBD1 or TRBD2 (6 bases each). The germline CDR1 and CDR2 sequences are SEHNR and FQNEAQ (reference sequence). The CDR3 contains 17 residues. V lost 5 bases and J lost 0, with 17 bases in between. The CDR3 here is CASSPRGGTVSYNEQFF. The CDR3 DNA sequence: TGTGCCAGCAGCCCTAGAGGGGGGACGGTCTCCTACAATGAGCAGTTCTTC.

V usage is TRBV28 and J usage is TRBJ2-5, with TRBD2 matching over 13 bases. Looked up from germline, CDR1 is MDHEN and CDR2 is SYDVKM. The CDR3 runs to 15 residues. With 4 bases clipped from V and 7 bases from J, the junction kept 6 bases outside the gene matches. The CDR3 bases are TGTGCCAGCAGTTGGACTAGCGGGGGTGTGGCGACCCAGTACTTC. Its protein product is CASSWTSGGVATQYF.

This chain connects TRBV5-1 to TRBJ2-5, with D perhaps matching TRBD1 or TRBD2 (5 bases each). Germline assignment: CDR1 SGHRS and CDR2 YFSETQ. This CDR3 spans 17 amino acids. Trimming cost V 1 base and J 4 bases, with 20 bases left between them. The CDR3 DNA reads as TGCGCCAGCAGCTTGAGCCTCAGGGAAATAAGCGGAGAGACCCAGTACTTC. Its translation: CASSLSLREISGETQYF.

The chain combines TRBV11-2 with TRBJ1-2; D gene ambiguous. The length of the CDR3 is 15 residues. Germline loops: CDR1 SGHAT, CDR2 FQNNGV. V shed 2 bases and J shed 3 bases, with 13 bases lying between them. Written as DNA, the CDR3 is TGTGCCAGCAGCTTATTATCCTTCGAGGACTATGGCTACACCTTC. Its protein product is CASSLLSFEDYGYTF.

The CDR3 region is CASSVAPGDFTEAFF. The CDR3 coding sequence is TGTGCCAGCAGCGTAGCCCCAGGGGATTTCACTGAAGCTTTCTTT. V is TRBV9 and J is TRBJ1-1, with a possible D match to TRBD1 (6 bases). In germline, CDR1 is SGDLS, CDR2 YYNGEE. The CDR3 contains 15 residues. V was pared by 0 bases and J by 4 bases, with 13 bases between. Full variable domain (rest looked up from reference TRBV9 and TRBJ1-1): DSGVTQTPKHLITATGQRVTLRCSPRSGDLSVYWYQQSLDQGLQFLIQYYNGEERAKGNILERFSAQQFPDLHSELNLSSLELGDSALYFCASSVAPGDFTEAFFGQGTRLTVV.

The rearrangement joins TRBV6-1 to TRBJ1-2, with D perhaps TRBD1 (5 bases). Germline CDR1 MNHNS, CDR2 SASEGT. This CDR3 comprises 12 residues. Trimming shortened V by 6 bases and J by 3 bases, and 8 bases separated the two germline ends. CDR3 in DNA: TGTGCCAGCAGGGGGGACTACTATGGCTACACCTTC. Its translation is CASRGDYYGYTF.

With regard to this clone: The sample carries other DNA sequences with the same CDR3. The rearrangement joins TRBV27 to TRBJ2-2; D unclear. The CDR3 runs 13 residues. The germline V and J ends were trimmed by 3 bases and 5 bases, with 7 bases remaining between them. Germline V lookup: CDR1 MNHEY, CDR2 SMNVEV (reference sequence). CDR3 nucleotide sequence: TGTGCCAGCAGTTTTCTTGGTACCGGGGAGCTGTTTTTT. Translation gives CASSFLGTGELFF.

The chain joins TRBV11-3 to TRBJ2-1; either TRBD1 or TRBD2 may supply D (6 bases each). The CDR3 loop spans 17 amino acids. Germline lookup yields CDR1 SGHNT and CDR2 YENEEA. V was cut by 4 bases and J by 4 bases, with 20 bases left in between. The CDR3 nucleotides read TGTGCCAGCAGCTCCGCCGATACGGAGGGGGTGTACAATGAGCAGTTCTTC. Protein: CASSSADTEGVYNEQFF.

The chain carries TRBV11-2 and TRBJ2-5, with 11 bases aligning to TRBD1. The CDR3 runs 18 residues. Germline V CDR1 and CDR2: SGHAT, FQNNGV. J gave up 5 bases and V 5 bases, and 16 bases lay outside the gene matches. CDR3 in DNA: TGTGCCAGCAGCCTCGGACAGGGGGCCCCAATTGGGGCGGAGACCCAGTACTTC. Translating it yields CASSLGQGAPIGAETQYF.

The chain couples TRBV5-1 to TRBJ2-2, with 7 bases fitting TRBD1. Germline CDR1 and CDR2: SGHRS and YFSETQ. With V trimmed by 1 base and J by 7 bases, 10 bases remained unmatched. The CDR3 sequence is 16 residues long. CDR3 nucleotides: TGCGCCAGCAGCTTGACGTACAGGGGTCATGGCGGGGAGCTGTTTTTT. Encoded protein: CASSLTYRGHGGELFF.

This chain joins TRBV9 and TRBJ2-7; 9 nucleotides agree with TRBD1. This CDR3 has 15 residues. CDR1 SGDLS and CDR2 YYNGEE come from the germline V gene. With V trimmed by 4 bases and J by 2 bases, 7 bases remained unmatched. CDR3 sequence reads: CASSPRDRDTYEQYF. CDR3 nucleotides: TGTGCCAGCAGCCCCCGGGACAGGGACACCTACGAGCAGTACTTC.

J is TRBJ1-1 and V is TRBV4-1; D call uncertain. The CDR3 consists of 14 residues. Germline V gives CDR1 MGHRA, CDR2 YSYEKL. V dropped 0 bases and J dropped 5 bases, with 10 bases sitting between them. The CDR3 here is CASSQDPGWTEAFF. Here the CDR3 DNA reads TGCGCCAGCAGCCAAGATCCGGGGTGGACTGAAGCTTTCTTT.